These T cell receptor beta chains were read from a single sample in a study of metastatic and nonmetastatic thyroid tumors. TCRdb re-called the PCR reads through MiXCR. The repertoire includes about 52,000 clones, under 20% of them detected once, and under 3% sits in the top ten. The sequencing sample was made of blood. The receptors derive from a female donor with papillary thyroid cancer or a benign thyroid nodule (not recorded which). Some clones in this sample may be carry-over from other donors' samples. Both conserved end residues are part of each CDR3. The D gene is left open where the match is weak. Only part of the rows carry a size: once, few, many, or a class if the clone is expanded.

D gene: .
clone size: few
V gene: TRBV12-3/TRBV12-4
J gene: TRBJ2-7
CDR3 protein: CASSFLGQVREQYF
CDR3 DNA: TGTGCCAGCAGTTTTCTAGGGCAGGTTAGAGAGCAGTACTTC

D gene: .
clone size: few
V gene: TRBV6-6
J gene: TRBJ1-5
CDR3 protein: CASSYTHPGVYINQPQHF
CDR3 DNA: TGTGCCAGCAGTTACACCCACCCAGGGGTATATATCAATCAGCCCCAGCATTTT

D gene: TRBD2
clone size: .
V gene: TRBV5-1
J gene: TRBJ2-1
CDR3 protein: CASRSGRNSYNEQFF
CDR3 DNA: TGCGCCAGCAGATCCGGGAGGAACTCCTACAATGAGCAGTTCTTC

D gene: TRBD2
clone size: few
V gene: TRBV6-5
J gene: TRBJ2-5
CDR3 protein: CASSYLAEETQYF
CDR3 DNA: TGTGCCAGCAGCTACCTAGCGGAAGAGACCCAGTACTTC

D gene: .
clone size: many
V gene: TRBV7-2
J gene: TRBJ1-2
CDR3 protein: CASSSSAGTLNYGYTF
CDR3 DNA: TGTGCCAGCAGCTCAAGCGCCGGGACGCTTAACTATGGCTACACCTTC

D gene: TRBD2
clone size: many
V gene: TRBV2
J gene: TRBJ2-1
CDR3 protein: CASNRGLADNEQFF
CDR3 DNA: TGTGCCAGCAATCGGGGCCTAGCGGACAATGAGCAGTTCTTC

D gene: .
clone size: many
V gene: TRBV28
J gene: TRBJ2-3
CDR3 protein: CASSFLGGPQYF
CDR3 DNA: TGTGCCAGCAGTTTCCTCGGGGGGCCGCAGTATTTT

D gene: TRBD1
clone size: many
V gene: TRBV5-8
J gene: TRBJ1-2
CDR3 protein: CASSPRDRGFYGYTF
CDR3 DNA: TGTGCCAGCAGCCCCCGGGACAGGGGATTTTATGGCTACACCTTC

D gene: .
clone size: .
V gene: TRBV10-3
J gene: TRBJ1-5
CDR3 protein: CAGLFQPQNF
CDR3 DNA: TGTGCAGGACTGTTTCAGCCCCAGAATTTT

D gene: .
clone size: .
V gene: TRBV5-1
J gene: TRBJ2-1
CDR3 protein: CATTQTGWDNEQFF
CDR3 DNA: TGCGCCACGACACAAACCGGGTGGGACAATGAGCAGTTCTTC

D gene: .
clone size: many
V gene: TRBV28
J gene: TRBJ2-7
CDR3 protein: CASSSPAYEQYF
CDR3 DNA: TGTGCCAGCAGTTCCCCCGCCTACGAGCAGTACTTC

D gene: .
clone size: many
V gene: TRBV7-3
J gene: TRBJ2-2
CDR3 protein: CASSLTGGFAGELFF
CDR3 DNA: TGTGCCAGCAGCTTAACGGGGGGCTTTGCCGGGGAGCTGTTTTTT

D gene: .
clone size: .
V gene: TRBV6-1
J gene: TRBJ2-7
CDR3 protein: CASSESKYEQYF
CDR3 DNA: TGTGCCAGCAGTGAATCGAAGTACGAGCAGTACTTC

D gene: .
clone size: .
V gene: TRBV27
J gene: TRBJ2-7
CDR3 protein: CANSPGTVYEQYF
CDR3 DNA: TGTGCCAACAGTCCCGGGACGGTATACGAGCAGTACTTC

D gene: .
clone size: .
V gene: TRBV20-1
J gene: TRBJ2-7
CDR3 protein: CSARDRVAGRGYEQYF
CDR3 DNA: TGCAGTGCTAGAGATAGGGTGGCGGGTAGGGGGTACGAGCAGTACTTC

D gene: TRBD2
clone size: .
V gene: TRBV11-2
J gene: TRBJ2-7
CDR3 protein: CAISDGTSWTYEQYF
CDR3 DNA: TGTGCCATCAGCGACGGGACTAGCTGGACCTACGAGCAGTACTTC

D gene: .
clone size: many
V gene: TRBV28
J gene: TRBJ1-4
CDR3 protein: CASSLAQHNEKLFF
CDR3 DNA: TGTGCCAGCAGTTTAGCACAGCATAATGAAAAACTGTTTTTT

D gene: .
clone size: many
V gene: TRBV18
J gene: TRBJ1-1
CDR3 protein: CASSTGTGHTEAFF
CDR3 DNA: TGTGCCAGCTCAACCGGGACTGGGCACACTGAAGCTTTCTTT

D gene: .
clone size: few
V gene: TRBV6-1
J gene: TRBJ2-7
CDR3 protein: CASKLDGSSYEQYF
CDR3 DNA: TGTGCCAGCAAGCTGGACGGTTCCTCCTACGAGCAGTACTTC

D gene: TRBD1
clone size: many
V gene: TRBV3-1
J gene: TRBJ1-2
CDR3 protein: CASSQYRGLGYGYTF
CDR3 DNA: TGTGCCAGCAGCCAATACAGGGGGCTAGGCTATGGCTACACCTTC

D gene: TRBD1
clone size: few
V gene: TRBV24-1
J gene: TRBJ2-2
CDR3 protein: CATRTGGDTGELFF
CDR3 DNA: TGTGCCACCAGGACAGGGGGCGACACCGGGGAGCTGTTTTTT

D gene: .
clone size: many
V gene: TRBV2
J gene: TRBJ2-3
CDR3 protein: CASREREILTDTQYF
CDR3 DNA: TGTGCCAGCAGGGAACGGGAAATCCTCACAGATACGCAGTATTTT

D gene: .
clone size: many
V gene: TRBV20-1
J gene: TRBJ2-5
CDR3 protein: CSARFSAAQETQYF
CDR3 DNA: TGCAGTGCTAGGTTTTCAGCGGCCCAAGAGACCCAGTACTTC

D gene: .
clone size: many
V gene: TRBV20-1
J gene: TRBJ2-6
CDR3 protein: CSARAGLTGTSSASGANVLTF
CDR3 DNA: TGCAGTGCTAGAGCTGGACTAACGGGAACAAGTTCGGCCTCTGGGGCCAACGTCCTGACTTTC

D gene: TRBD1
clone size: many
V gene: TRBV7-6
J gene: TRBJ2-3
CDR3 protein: CASSLARGPISTDTQYF
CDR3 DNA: TGTGCCAGCAGCTTAGCCAGGGGGCCGATTAGCACAGATACGCAGTATTTT

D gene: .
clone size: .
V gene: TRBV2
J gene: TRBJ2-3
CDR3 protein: CASSEARASTGTQYF
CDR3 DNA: TGTGCCAGCAGTGAAGCACGAGCTTCCACAGGTACGCAGTATTTT

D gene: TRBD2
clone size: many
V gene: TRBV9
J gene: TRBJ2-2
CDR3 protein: CASSVAVLAGAGELFF
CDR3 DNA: TGTGCCAGCAGCGTAGCTGTGCTAGCGGGAGCCGGGGAGCTGTTTTTT

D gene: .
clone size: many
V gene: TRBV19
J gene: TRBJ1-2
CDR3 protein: CASSIGYRDNYGYTF
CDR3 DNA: TGTGCCAGTAGTATCGGATACAGGGACAACTATGGCTACACCTTC

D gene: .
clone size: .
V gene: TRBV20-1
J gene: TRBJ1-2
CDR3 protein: CSARDQGRLHYGYNF
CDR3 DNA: TGCAGTGCTAGAGATCAAGGGAGGCTCCACTATGGCTACAACTTC

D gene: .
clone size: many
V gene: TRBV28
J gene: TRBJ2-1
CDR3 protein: CASSSRGGGPYNEQFF
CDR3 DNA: TGTGCCAGCAGTTCCCGTGGCGGGGGCCCTTACAATGAGCAGTTCTTC

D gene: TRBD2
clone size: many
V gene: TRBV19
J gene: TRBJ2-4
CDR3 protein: CASSISQRGENIQYF
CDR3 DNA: TGTGCCAGTAGTATATCCCAGCGGGGGGAAAACATTCAGTACTTC

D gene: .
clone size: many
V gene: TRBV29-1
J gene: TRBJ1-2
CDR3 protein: CSVETGGYTF
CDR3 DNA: TGCAGCGTTGAAACTGGAGGCTACACCTTC

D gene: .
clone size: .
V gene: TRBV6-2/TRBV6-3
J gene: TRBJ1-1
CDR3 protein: CASSYYGGLVSFF
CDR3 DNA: TGTGCCAGCAGTTACTATGGGGGTCTTGTATCTTTCTTT

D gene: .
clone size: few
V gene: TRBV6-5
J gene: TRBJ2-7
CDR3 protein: CASSYPTAGGYEQYF
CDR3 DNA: TGTGCCAGCAGTTACCCGACGGCTGGCGGCTACGAGCAGTACTTC

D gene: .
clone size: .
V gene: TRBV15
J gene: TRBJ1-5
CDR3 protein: CATSRERVEAKNQPQHF
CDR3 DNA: TGTGCCACCAGCAGAGAAAGAGTGGAGGCCAAAAATCAGCCCCAGCATTTT

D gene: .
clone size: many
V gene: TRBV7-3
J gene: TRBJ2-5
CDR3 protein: CASSLDAGAQETQYF
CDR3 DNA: TGTGCCAGCAGCTTAGACGCGGGGGCCCAAGAGACCCAGTACTTC

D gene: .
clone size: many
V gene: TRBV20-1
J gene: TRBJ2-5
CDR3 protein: CSAVGGKETQYF
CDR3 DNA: TGCAGTGCCGTAGGTGGAAAAGAGACCCAGTACTTC

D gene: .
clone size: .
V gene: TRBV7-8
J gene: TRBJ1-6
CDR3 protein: CASSLGYRDGSSLLHF
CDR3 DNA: TGTGCCAGCAGCTTAGGGTACAGGGACGGGAGTTCACTCCTCCACTTT

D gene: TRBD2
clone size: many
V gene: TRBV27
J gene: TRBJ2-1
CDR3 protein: CASSSLGADGGKQFF
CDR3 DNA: TGTGCCAGCAGTTCCCTCGGTGCCGACGGGGGGAAGCAGTTCTTC

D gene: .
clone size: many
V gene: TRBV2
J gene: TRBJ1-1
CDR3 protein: CASSAVENTEAFF
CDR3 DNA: TGTGCCAGCAGCGCCGTGGAGAACACTGAAGCTTTCTTT

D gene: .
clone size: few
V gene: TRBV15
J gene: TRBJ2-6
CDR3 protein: CATSRGGFSGANVLTF
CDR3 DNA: TGTGCCACCAGCAGAGGAGGCTTCTCTGGGGCCAACGTCCTGACTTTC

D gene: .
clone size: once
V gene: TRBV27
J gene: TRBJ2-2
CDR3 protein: CASSPPAGRGGTGQLFF
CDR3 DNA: TGTGCCAGCAGTCCCCCAGCGGGCAGGGGTGGTACCGGGCAGCTGTTTTTT

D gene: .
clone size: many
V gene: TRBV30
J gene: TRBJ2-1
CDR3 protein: CAWSVLANNEQFF
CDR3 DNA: TGTGCCTGGAGTGTCTTAGCGAACAATGAGCAGTTCTTC

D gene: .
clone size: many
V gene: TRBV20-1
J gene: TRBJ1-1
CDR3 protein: CSARQGGRGDTEAFF
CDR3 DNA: TGCAGTGCTAGACAAGGGGGTAGGGGGGACACTGAAGCTTTCTTT

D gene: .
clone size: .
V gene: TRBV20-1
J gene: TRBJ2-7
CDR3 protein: CSARELLASEQYF
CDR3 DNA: TGCAGTGCTAGAGAACTACTAGCCAGCGAGCAGTACTTC

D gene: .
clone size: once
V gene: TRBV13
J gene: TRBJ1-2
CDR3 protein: CASSLGKGGYTF
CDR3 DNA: TGTGCCAGCAGCTTAGGGAAGGGTGGCTACACCTTC

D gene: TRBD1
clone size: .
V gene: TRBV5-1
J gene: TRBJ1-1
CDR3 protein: CASSITGGLRYTEAFF
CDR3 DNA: TGCGCCAGCAGCATAACAGGGGGCTTAAGGTACACTGAAGCTTTCTTT

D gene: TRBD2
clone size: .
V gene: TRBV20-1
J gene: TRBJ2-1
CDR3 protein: CSARFSGRLDEQFF
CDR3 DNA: TGCAGTGCTAGGTTCAGCGGGAGACTGGATGAGCAGTTCTTC

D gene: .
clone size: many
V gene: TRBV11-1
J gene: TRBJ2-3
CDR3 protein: CASSADPGRTSTDTQYF
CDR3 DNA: TGTGCCAGCAGCGCCGACCCGGGACGCACTAGCACAGATACGCAGTATTTT

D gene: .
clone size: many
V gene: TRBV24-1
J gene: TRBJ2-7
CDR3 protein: CATSNGYEQYF
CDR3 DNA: TGTGCCACCTCCAATGGTTACGAGCAGTACTTC

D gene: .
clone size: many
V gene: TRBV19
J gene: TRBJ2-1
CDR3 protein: CASSIPGADYNEQFF
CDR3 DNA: TGTGCCAGTAGTATCCCAGGCGCCGACTACAATGAGCAGTTCTTC

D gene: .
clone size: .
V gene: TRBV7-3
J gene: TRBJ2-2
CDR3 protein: CASRPSRGWDGELFF
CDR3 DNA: TGTGCCAGCAGACCAAGTCGGGGTTGGGACGGGGAGCTGTTTTTT

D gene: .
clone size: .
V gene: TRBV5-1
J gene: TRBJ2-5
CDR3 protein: CASSLMGYSRGAQYF
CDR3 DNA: TGCGCCAGCAGCTTGATGGGATACTCAAGGGGGGCCCAGTACTTC

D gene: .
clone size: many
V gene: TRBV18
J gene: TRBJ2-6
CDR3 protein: CASSPRRDGGANVLTF
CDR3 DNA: TGTGCCAGCTCACCACGGAGGGACGGTGGGGCCAACGTCCTGACTTTC